This TCR beta chain was sequenced for a study of T cell changes during pregnancy in multiple sclerosis. CDR3 size: 16 residues. Germline trimming cut 7 bases from V and 1 base from J; bases unmatched to any gene: 12. The germline V gene has CDR1 MDHEN and CDR2 SYDVKM. Sequencing used immunoSEQ multiplex PCR; TCRdb keeps in-frame clones, though not all of them. The sample lists approximately 40,000 clones, about 87% occurring once. The sequences come from CD4+ T cells from peripheral blood mononuclear cells, collected before pregnancy. The chain is built from TRBV28 and TRBJ1-1; TRBD1 aligns across 7 bases. The clonotype was recovered from a female donor with multiple sclerosis, enrolled in a pregnancy study. CDR3 region: CASTKWGRTGNTEAFF. The CDR3 nucleotides are TGTGCCAGCACTAAATGGGGGCGGACAGGGAACACTGAAGCTTTCTTT.